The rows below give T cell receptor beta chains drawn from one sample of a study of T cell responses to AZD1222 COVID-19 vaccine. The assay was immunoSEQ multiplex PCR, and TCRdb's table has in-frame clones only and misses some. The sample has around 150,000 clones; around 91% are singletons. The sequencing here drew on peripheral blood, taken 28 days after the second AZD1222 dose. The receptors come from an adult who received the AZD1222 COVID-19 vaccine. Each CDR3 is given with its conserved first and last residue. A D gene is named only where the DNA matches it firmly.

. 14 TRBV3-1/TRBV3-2 CASSPWGNNEKLFF
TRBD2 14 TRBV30 CAWSRVAGVIEQFF
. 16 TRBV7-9 CASSLDIISYNSPLHF
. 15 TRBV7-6 CASSPTFLNTGELFF
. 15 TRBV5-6 CASSRPLMWGYEQYF
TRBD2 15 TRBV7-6 CASSPSGIVSYEQYF
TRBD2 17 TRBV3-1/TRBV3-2 CASSQGLAGGLSYEQYF
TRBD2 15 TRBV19 CASSGLAVFTDTQYF
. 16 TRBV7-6 CASSLTFVGGRDTQYF
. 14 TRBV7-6 CASSPGGTYNEQFF
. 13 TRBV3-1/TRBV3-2 CASSRALYQPQHF
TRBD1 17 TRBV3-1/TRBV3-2 CASSQAAGTGGSDTQYF
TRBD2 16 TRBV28 CASSTLAGGSYNEQFF
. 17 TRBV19 CASIATRTANMNTEAFF
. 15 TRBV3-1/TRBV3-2 CASSQDSRGAETQYF
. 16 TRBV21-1 CASSRAWRSGNEKLFF
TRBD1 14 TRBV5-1 CASSPRQGGGELFF
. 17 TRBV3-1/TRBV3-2 CASSQFPGGSLPSPLHF
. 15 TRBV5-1 CASSLITGLGNTIYF
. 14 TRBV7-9 CASSLVAGNTEAFF
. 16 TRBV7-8 CASSPRGREAKNIQYF
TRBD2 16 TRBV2 CASTMTGLTSGGTQYF
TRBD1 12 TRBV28 CASRTGGGTQYF
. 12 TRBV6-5 CASSDQTDTQYF
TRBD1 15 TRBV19 CASSIAWTGGSEQYF
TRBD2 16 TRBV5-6 CASSLIRGGGTDTQYF
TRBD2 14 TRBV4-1 CASSQGLAGETQYF
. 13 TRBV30 CAWYRPERPWGFF
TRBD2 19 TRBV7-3 CASSLVAGGPEVVYNEQFF
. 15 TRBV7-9 CASSLGGGSAETQYF
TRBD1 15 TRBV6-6 CASTDGGQGIQPQHF
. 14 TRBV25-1 CASSVSSSSYEQYF